A selection of T cell receptor beta chains follows, all from one sample in a study of blood T cells in healthy people across ages. Using its own MiXCR run on the 5' RACE reads, TCRdb lists one record per CDR3 protein. Of 600,000 to 1,000,000 distinct CDR3 sequences listed, 20% to 25% are singletons. These data were likewise used in another study, on T cells of mothers and their children.

Sequences were obtained from blood. The receptors were gathered from a boy younger than 18 in good health. Each CDR3 is given with its conserved first and last residue. A D gene is named only where the DNA matches it firmly. Clone size is not always given. Where it is, it says once, few, many or a class for expanded clones.

J gene | CDR3 length | V gene | clone size | D gene | CDR3 protein | CDR3 DNA
TRBJ1-5 | 16 | TRBV7-8 | NA | NA | CASSSDDGYRDQPQHF | TGTGCCAGCAGCTCGGACGACGGGTATCGGGATCAGCCCCAGCATTTT
TRBJ2-5 | 12 | TRBV25-1 | few | NA | CASSEGAREQYF | TGTGCCAGCAGTGAGGGGGCCCGGGAGCAGTACTTC
TRBJ2-3 | 14 | TRBV20-1 | few | NA | CSAWTPAFTDTQYF | TGCAGTGCTTGGACGCCAGCGTTCACAGATACGCAGTATTTT
TRBJ1-5 | 14 | TRBV19 | few | NA | CASSLGEATQPQHF | TGTGCCAGTAGTCTGGGGGAGGCTACCCAGCCCCAGCATTTT
TRBJ2-2 | 14 | TRBV2 | NA | NA | CASAQNRDTGELFF | TGTGCCAGCGCCCAGAACCGAGACACCGGGGAGCTGTTTTTT
TRBJ1-6 | 19 | TRBV12-3/TRBV12-4 | NA | NA | CASNKPSRLDSSYNSPLHF | TGTGCCAGCAACAAGCCTAGCCGTCTGGATAGCTCCTATAATTCACCCCTCCACTTT
TRBJ2-1 | 15 | TRBV5-1 | NA | TRBD1 | CASSVGQGARNEQFF | TGCGCCAGCTCAGTCGGACAGGGGGCTCGGAATGAGCAGTTCTTC
TRBJ2-1 | 13 | TRBV9 | few | NA | CASSVASGSEQFF | TGTGCCAGCAGCGTAGCTTCTGGGTCTGAGCAGTTCTTC
TRBJ2-4 | 16 | TRBV21-1 | NA | NA | CASSKMCDLAKNIQYF | TGTGCCAGCAGCAAAATGTGCGACCTAGCCAAAAACATTCAGTACTTC
TRBJ1-1 | 15 | TRBV5-1 | few | NA | CASSSAVGQGSYAFF | TGCGCCAGCAGCTCCGCAGTTGGGCAGGGGAGTTATGCTTTCTTT
TRBJ2-1 | 14 | TRBV28 | NA | NA | CASSTVTPYNEQFF | TGTGCCAGCTCTACAGTGACTCCCTACAATGAGCAGTTCTTC
TRBJ2-1 | 17 | TRBV2 | few | TRBD2 | CASSPLTSGRRNNEQFF | TGTGCCAGCAGCCCTCTTACTAGCGGGAGGAGAAACAATGAGCAGTTCTTC
TRBJ2-1 | 16 | TRBV25-1 | NA | TRBD2 | CASSEPLAGGRNEQFF | TGTGCCAGCAGTGAACCCCTAGCGGGAGGTCGCAATGAGCAGTTCTTC
TRBJ2-7 | 13 | TRBV29-1 | NA | TRBD1 | CSVTGTATYEQYF | TGCAGCGTTACAGGGACAGCGACCTACGAGCAGTACTTC
TRBJ1-1 | 15 | TRBV28 | NA | NA | CASRRRPDMNTEAFF | TGTGCCAGCAGGAGACGTCCCGATATGAACACTGAAGCTTTCTTT
TRBJ1-5 | 14 | TRBV12-3/TRBV12-4 | NA | TRBD1 | CASTQTGGWQPQHF | TGTGCCAGCACCCAAACAGGGGGGTGGCAGCCCCAGCATTTT
TRBJ2-7 | 13 | TRBV20-1 | NA | NA | CSAPGGLTYEQYF | TGCAGTGCCCCAGGGGGACTCACCTACGAGCAGTACTTC
TRBJ2-3 | 15 | TRBV5-4 | NA | NA | CASSFRSGGTDTQYF | TGTGCCAGCAGCTTCCGTTCAGGGGGCACAGATACGCAGTATTTT
TRBJ2-2 | 16 | TRBV21-1 | few | NA | CASSQLRDQNTGELFF | TGTGCCAGCAGCCAACTCCGAGACCAAAACACCGGGGAGCTGTTTTTT
TRBJ2-1 | 15 | TRBV12-3/TRBV12-4 | NA | NA | CASKDSLGGLNEQFF | TGTGCCAGCAAAGACAGTCTCGGGGGGCTAAATGAGCAGTTCTTC
TRBJ2-5 | 15 | TRBV7-9 | few | NA | CASSSLVGYQETQYF | TGTGCCAGCAGCTCACTGGTAGGGTACCAAGAGACCCAGTACTTC
TRBJ1-1 | 11 | TRBV6-6 | few | TRBD1 | CASYRGTEAFF | TGTGCCAGCTACAGGGGCACTGAAGCTTTCTTT
TRBJ1-4 | 14 | TRBV12-3/TRBV12-4 | NA | NA | CASRKGGEGEKLFF | TGTGCCAGCAGGAAGGGAGGGGAAGGGGAAAAACTGTTTTTT
TRBJ1-6 | 16 | TRBV7-2 | NA | NA | CASSLEGGRGNSPLHF | TGTGCCAGCAGCTTAGAGGGGGGACGGGGAAATTCACCCCTCCACTTT
TRBJ1-1 | 13 | TRBV5-1 | NA | NA | CASSPRWDTEAFF | TGCGCCAGCAGCCCCAGGTGGGACACTGAAGCTTTCTTT
TRBJ2-7 | 15 | TRBV4-1 | few | NA | CASSHFGASFGEQYF | TGCGCCAGCAGCCATTTCGGGGCATCCTTTGGTGAGCAGTACTTC
TRBJ2-1 | 14 | TRBV29-1 | NA | NA | CSVEPSYVYNEQFF | TGCAGCGTTGAGCCCTCGTACGTTTACAATGAGCAGTTCTTC
TRBJ1-4 | 16 | TRBV12-3/TRBV12-4 | NA | TRBD1 | CASSKPPGQGNEKLFF | TGTGCCAGCAGCAAACCCCCGGGACAGGGAAATGAAAAACTGTTTTTT
TRBJ2-5 | 14 | TRBV7-3 | many | NA | CASSLIPGRETQYF | TGTGCCAGCAGCTTAATTCCGGGCCGGGAGACCCAGTACTTC
TRBJ2-5 | 18 | TRBV7-2 | NA | TRBD2 | CASSFRMLTSGGIETQYF | TGTGCCAGCAGCTTTCGAATGTTGACTAGCGGGGGGATTGAGACCCAGTACTTC
TRBJ2-7 | 14 | TRBV5-1 | NA | NA | CASSIQDPEYEQYF | TGCGCCAGCAGCATCCAGGACCCGGAATACGAGCAGTACTTC
TRBJ1-6 | 12 | TRBV4-2 | few | NA | CASSQVGSPLHF | TGTGCCAGCAGCCAAGTTGGATCTCCCCTCCACTTT
TRBJ2-1 | 13 | TRBV10-3 | NA | TRBD2 | CAFSGGTYNEQFF | TGTGCCTTCTCGGGGGGAACCTACAATGAGCAGTTCTTC
TRBJ2-5 | 15 | TRBV7-3 | NA | NA | CASSLAGGSTETQYF | TGTGCCAGCAGCTTAGCAGGGGGGTCGACAGAGACCCAGTACTTC
TRBJ2-1 | 14 | TRBV10-3 | NA | TRBD2 | CAISRGLGYNEQFF | TGTGCCATCAGTCGGGGACTAGGCTACAATGAGCAGTTCTTC
TRBJ2-3 | 16 | TRBV7-6 | NA | TRBD2 | CASSLGGSGASDTQYF | TGTGCCAGCAGCTTAGGCGGTAGCGGGGCTTCAGATACGCAGTATTTT
TRBJ2-7 | 15 | TRBV28 | few | TRBD1 | CASTSGGAIVSEQYF | TGTGCCAGCACCTCAGGGGGCGCCATTGTAAGTGAGCAGTACTTC
TRBJ2-7 | 15 | TRBV15 | few | NA | CATSRVVGNTYEQYF | TGTGCCACCAGCAGAGTGGTGGGCAATACCTACGAGCAGTACTTC
TRBJ1-4 | 14 | TRBV28 | NA | NA | CASRFTLSGEKLFF | TGTGCCAGCAGGTTCACGCTAAGCGGTGAAAAACTGTTTTTT
TRBJ2-7 | 16 | TRBV10-3 | NA | TRBD1 | CAISELDRGQFYEQYF | TGTGCCATCAGTGAACTCGACAGGGGGCAATTCTACGAACAGTACTTC
TRBJ1-3 | 14 | TRBV20-1 | few | NA | CSAFWAGPGNTIYF | TGCAGTGCTTTCTGGGCAGGGCCTGGAAACACCATATATTTT
TRBJ1-1 | 13 | TRBV20-1 | NA | TRBD1 | CSQEGTANTEAFF | TGCAGTCAGGAGGGGACAGCGAACACTGAAGCTTTCTTT
TRBJ2-3 | 13 | TRBV7-3 | NA | TRBD2 | CASSRGGDDTQYF | TGTGCCAGCAGTCGGGGGGGAGATGATACGCAGTATTTT
TRBJ2-7 | 11 | TRBV28 | few | NA | CASKKTYEQYF | TGTGCCAGCAAAAAAACCTACGAGCAGTACTTC
TRBJ2-1 | 14 | TRBV5-6 | NA | NA | CASSFLVSYNEQFF | TGTGCCAGCAGCTTCTTGGTCTCCTACAATGAGCAGTTCTTC
TRBJ1-6 | 19 | TRBV7-2 | NA | TRBD1 | CASSRFRDRHFSYNSPLHF | TGTGCCAGCAGCCGATTCCGGGACAGGCACTTCTCCTATAATTCACCCCTCCACTTT
TRBJ2-1 | 14 | TRBV27 | NA | TRBD2 | CASSYQGLAGEQFF | TGTGCCAGCAGTTACCAAGGACTAGCCGGTGAGCAGTTCTTC